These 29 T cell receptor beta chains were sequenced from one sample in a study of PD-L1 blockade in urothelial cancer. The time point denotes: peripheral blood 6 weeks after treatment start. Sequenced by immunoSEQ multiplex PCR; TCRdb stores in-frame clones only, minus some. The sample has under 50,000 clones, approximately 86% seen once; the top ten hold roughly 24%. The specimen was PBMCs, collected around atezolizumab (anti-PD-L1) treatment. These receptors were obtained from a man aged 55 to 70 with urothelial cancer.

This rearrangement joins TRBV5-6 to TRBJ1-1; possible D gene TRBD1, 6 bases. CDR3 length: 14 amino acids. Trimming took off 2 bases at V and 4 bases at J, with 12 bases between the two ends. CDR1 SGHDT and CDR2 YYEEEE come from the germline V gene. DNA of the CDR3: TGTGCCAGCAGCTTCCTAGACAGGCGCACTGAAGCTTTCTTT. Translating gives CASSFLDRRTEAFF.

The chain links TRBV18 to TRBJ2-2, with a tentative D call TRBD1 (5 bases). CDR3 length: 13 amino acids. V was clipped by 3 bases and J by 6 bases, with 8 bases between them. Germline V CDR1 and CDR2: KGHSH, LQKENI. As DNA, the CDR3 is TGTGCCAGCTCACCCCAGGGCGCCGGGGAGCTGTTTTTT. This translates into CASSPQGAGELFF.

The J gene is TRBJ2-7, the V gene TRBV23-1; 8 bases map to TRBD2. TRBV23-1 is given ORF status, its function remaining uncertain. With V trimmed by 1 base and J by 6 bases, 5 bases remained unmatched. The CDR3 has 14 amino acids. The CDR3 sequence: CASSQFGLAGEQYF. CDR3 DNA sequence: TGCGCCAGCAGTCAATTTGGGCTAGCGGGCGAGCAGTACTTC.

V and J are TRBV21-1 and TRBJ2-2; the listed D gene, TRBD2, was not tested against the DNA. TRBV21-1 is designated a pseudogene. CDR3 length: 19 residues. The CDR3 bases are TGTGCCAGCACAGTCATGGGACTAGCGGGAGTGGCAAACACCGGGGAGCTGTTTTTT. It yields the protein CASTVMGLAGVANTGELFF.

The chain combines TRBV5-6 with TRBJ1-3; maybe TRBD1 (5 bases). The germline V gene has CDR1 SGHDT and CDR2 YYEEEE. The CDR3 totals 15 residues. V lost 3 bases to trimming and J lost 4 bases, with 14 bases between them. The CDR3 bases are TGTGCCAGCAGCTGGAGGGGCGCCGGAGGAAACACCATATATTTT. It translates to CASSWRGAGGNTIYF.

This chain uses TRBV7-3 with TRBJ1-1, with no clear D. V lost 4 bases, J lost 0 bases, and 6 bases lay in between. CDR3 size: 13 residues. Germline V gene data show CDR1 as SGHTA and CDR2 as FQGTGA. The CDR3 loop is CASSSQMNTEAFF. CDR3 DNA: TGTGCCAGCAGCTCTCAGATGAACACTGAAGCTTTCTTT.

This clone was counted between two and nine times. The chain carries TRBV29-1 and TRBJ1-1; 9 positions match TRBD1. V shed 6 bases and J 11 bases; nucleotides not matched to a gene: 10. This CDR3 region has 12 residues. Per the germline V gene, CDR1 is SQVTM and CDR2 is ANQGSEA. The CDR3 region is CSVTGQGLLAFF. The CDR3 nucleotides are TGCAGCGTAACGGGACAGGGCCTCTTGGCTTTCTTT.

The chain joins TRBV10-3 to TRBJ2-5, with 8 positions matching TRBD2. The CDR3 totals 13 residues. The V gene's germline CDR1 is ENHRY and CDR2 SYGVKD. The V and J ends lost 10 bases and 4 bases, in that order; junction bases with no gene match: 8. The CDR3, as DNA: TGTGCCACGACGGGGGGGGCTGGAGAGACCCAGTACTTC. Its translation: CATTGGAGETQYF.

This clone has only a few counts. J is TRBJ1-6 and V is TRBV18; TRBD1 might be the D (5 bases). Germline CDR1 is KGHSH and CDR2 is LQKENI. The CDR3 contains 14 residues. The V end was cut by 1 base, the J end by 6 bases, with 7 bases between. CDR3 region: CASSPQGINSPLHF. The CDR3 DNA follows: TGTGCCAGCTCACCACAGGGGATTAATTCACCCCTCCACTTT.

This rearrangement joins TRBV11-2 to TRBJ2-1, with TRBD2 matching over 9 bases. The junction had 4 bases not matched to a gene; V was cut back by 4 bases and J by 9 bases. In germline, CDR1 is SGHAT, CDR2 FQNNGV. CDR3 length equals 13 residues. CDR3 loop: CASSSSGNGEQFF. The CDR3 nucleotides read TGTGCCAGCAGCTCTAGCGGGAACGGTGAGCAGTTCTTC.

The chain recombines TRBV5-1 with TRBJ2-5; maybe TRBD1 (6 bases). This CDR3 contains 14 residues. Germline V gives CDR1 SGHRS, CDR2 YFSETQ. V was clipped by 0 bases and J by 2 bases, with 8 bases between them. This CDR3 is CASSLGTAQETQYF. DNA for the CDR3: TGCGCCAGCAGCTTGGGGACAGCACAAGAGACCCAGTACTTC.

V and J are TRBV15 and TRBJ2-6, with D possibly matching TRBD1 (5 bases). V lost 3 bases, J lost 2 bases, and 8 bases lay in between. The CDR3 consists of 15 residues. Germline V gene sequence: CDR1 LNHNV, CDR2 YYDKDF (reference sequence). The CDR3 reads CATSSLGPGANVLTF. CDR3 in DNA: TGTGCCACCAGCAGTTTGGGGCCTGGGGCCAACGTCCTGACTTTC.

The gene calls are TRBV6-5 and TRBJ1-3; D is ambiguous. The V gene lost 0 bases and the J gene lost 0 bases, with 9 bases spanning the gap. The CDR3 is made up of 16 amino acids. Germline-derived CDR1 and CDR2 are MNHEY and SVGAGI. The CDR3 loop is CASSYSRSSSGNTIYF. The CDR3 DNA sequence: TGTGCCAGCAGTTACTCGAGGAGCAGCTCTGGAAACACCATATATTTT.

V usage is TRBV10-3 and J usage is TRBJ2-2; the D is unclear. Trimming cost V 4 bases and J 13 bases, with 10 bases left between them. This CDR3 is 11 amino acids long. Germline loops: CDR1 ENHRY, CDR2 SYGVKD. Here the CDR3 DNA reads TGTGCCATCAGTGGTGTTGTCGGGCTGTTTTTT. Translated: CAISGVVGLFF.

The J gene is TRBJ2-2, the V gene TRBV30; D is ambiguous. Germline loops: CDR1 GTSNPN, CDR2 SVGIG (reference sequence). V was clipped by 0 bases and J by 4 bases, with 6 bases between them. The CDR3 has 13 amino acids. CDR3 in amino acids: CAWSVLITGELFF. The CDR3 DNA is TGTGCCTGGAGTGTACTGATCACCGGGGAGCTGTTTTTT.

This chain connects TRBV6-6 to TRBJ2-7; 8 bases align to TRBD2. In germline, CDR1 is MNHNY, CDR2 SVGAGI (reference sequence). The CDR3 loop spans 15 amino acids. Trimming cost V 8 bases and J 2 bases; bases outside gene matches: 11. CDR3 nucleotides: TGTGCCAGCTGGGGAACGGGACTAGTTACCTACGAGCAGTACTTC. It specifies CASWGTGLVTYEQYF.

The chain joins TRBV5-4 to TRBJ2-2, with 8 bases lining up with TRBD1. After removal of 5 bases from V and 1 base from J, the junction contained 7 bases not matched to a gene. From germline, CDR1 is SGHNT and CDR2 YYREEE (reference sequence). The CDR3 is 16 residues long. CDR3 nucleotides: TGTGCCAGCAGAAATCCGGGACAGGTGAACACCGGGGAGCTGTTTTTT. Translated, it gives CASRNPGQVNTGELFF.

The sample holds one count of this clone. The CDR3: CASSARTGGADTQYF. As DNA, the CDR3 is TGTGCCAGCAGCGCGAGGACAGGGGGCGCAGATACGCAGTATTTT. The rearrangement joins TRBV9 to TRBJ2-3; 11 nucleotides agree with TRBD1. This CDR3 has 15 residues. V was clipped by 3 bases and J by 4 bases; unmatched bases: 4. Germline CDR1 reads SGDLS; CDR2 reads YYNGEE.

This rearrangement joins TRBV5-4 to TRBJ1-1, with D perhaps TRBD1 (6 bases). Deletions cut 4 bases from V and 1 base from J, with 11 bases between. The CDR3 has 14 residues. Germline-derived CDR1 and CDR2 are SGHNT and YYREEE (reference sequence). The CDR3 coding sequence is TGTGCCAGCAGCGGACCGACAGGGAACACTGAAGCTTTCTTT. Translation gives CASSGPTGNTEAFF.

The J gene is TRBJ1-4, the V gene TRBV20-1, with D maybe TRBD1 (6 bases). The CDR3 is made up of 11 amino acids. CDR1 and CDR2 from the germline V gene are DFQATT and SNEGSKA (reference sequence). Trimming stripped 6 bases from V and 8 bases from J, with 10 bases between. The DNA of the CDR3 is TGCAGTGCGGGAAGGGGGGAAAAACTGTTTTTT. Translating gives CSAGRGEKLFF.

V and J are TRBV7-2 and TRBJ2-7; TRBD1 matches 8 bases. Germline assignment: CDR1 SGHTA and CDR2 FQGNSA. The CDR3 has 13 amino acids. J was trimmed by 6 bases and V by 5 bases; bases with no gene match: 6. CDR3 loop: CASSRTGYGEQYF. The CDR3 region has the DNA TGTGCCAGCAGCAGGACAGGGTACGGCGAGCAGTACTTC.

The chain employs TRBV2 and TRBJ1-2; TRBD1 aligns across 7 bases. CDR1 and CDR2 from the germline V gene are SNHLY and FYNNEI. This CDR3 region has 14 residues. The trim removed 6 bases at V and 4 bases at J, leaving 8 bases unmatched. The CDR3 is CASSQGDSVYGYTF. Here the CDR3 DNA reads TGTGCCAGCAGCCAGGGGGACAGCGTCTATGGCTACACCTTC.

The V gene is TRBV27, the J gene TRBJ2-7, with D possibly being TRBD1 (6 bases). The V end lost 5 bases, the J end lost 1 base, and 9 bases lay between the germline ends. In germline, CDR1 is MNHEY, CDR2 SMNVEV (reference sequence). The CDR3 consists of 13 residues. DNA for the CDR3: TGTGCCAGCAGTCGGGACACGTCCTACGAGCAGTACTTC. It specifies CASSRDTSYEQYF.

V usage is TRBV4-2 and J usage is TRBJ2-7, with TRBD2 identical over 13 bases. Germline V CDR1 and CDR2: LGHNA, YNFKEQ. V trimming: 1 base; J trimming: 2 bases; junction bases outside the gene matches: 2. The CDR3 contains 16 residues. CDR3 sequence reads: CASSQAGTSGTYEQYF. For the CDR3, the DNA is TGTGCCAGCAGCCAAGCGGGGACTAGCGGGACCTACGAGCAGTACTTC.

DNA of the CDR3: TGTGCCAGCAGCTCCGGGAAGAGCTATGGCTACACCTTC. Protein sequence: CASSSGKSYGYTF. V gene TRBV6-1 combines with J gene TRBJ1-2; no definite D call. The V end was cut by 6 bases, the J end by 4 bases, with 12 bases between. The CDR3 has 13 residues. CDR1 MNHNS and CDR2 SASEGT come from the germline V gene.

The CDR3, as DNA: TGCGCCAGCAGCCAAGATGGGACAGGGACCTACGAGCAGTACTTC. Translated, it gives CASSQDGTGTYEQYF. The rearrangement uses TRBV4-3 and TRBJ2-7, with 9 bases aligning to TRBD1. The ends lost 0 bases at V and 2 bases at J; junction bases unmatched: 2. Germline-derived CDR1 and CDR2 are LGHNA and YSLEER. The length of the CDR3 is 15 residues.

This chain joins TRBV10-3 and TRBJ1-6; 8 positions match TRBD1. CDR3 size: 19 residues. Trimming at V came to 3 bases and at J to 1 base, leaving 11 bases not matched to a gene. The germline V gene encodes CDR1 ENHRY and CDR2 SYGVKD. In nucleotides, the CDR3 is TGTGCCATCAGTGAACGACAGGGGACGGTAGAATCCTATAATTCACCCCTCCACTTT. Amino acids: CAISERQGTVESYNSPLHF.

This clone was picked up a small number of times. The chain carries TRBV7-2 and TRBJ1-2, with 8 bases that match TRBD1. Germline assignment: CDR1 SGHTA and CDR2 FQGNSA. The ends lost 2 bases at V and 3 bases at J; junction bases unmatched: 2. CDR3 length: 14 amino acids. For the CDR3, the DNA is TGTGCCAGCAGCTTACTGACAGGGGACTATGGCTACACCTTC. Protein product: CASSLLTGDYGYTF.

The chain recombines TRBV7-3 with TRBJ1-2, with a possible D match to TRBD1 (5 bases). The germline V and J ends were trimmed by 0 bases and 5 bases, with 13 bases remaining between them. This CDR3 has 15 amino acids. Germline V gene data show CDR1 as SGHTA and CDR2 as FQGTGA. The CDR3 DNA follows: TGTGCCAGCAGCTTAACCCGGGACGGGGGGTATGGCTACACCTTC. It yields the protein CASSLTRDGGYGYTF.